This T cell receptor beta chain was captured in a study of shared clonotypes between healthy human individuals. Looking at the study overall: Each donor contributed plates that comprised three CD4 naive, three CD4 memory, two CD8 naive and one CD8 memory.

CD45RO-negative, CCR7-positively selected cells formed the naive CD8 fraction, excluding terminally differentiated effector memory CD45RA+ cells. Healthy adults negative for HIV, lacking recent acute infections or vaccinations, served as donors. This clone was seen a single time. Its antigen is still unknown. Study observations and caveats: Memory subsets had estimated richness that was generally smaller than that of naive subsets. The authors expected sequencing depth to affect clonotype sharing among donors.

The CDR3 runs to 14 residues. Germline lookup yields CDR1 SGHRS and CDR2 YFSETQ. V was pared by 0 bases and J by 3 bases, with 10 bases between. Profiling relied on immunoSEQ multiplex PCR, and the TCRdb table lists in-frame clones only, not all of them. In the table there are about 2.1 million clones, 80% to 95% of which are singletons. Sequenced sample: naive CD8+ T cells from PBMCs. This sequence was found in a man between 18 and 29 years old in good health. Some clones in this sample may be carry-over from other donors' samples. V is TRBV5-1 and J is TRBJ2-7; weak D call: TRBD2 (6 bases). The CDR3 loop reads CASSLGAGNYEQYF. The CDR3 DNA reads TGCGCCAGCAGCTTGGGGGCGGGAAACTACGAGCAGTACTTC.